The rows below give T cell receptor beta chains drawn from one sample of a study of shared clonotypes between healthy human individuals. The assay was immunoSEQ multiplex PCR, and TCRdb's table has in-frame clones only and misses some. The sample lists 2 million to 2.5 million clones, 85% to 95% occurring once. The sample taken for sequencing was naive CD4+ T cells from PBMCs. The source is a man aged 18 to 30 in good health. Some clones in this sample may be carry-over from other donors' samples. Both conserved end residues are part of each CDR3. D genes are given only for firm matches. Size is stated for part of the rows, as once, few or many counts, or as a class when the clone is expanded.

V gene	D gene	J gene	clone size	CDR3 DNA	CDR3 protein
TRBV5-1	-	TRBJ1-4	-	TGCGCCAGCAGCTTGGGGGTAGGGGACCGTAATGAAAAACTGTTTTTT	CASSLGVGDRNEKLFF
TRBV5-1	-	TRBJ2-6	-	TGCGCCAGCAGCTTGGGTTGGACTCCTGGGGCCAACGTCCTGACTTTC	CASSLGWTPGANVLTF
TRBV5-6	-	TRBJ2-3	few	TGTGCCAGCAGCTTGTCAGGCTCAGATACGCAGTATTTT	CASSLSGSDTQYF
TRBV6-5	-	TRBJ1-2	-	TGTGCCAGCAGTTACTCGATTGGGGCTTATGGCTACACCTTC	CASSYSIGAYGYTF
TRBV10-3	-	TRBJ2-1	-	TGTGCCATCAGGCCGGGACTGGGTACTGCTGAGCAGTTCTTC	CAIRPGLGTAEQFF
TRBV5-1	-	TRBJ1-1	-	TGCGCCAGCAGCTTGTCCCTGAACACTGAAGCTTTCTTT	CASSLSLNTEAFF
TRBV11-3	-	TRBJ2-7	-	TGTGCCAGCAGCTCAGTGGGGGGAGCGGGCGAGCAGTACTTC	CASSSVGGAGEQYF
TRBV18	TRBD2	TRBJ2-1	-	TGTGCCAGCTCACCACTAGCGGGAGCAGTATATGAGCAGTTCTTC	CASSPLAGAVYEQFF
TRBV5-1	-	TRBJ2-3	-	TGCGCCAGCAGCTTTTTTCAAGCAGATACGCAGTATTTT	CASSFFQADTQYF
TRBV28	TRBD2	TRBJ2-1	-	TGTGCCAGCAGTTTGCGGGAGGCCTACAATGAGCAGTTCTTC	CASSLREAYNEQFF
TRBV2	TRBD1	TRBJ2-5	-	TGTGCCAGCAGTTTGGACAGGGTAAAGGAGACCCAGTACTTC	CASSLDRVKETQYF
TRBV7-9	-	TRBJ2-1	once	TGTGCCAGCAGCTTAGCGGTGTTGAATGAGCAGTTCTTC	CASSLAVLNEQFF
TRBV18	TRBD1	TRBJ2-2	-	TGTGCCAGCTCACTTCGACAGGGAACGGGGGAGCTGTTTTTT	CASSLRQGTGELFF
TRBV7-8	-	TRBJ1-1	-	TGTGCCAGCAGCTTAGGATTAATTAACACTGAAGCTTTCTTT	CASSLGLINTEAFF
TRBV2	TRBD1	TRBJ1-5	-	TGTGCCAGCAGTGTCACAGGGGAGCAGCCCCAGCATTTT	CASSVTGEQPQHF
TRBV5-6	TRBD2	TRBJ2-7	-	TGTGCCAGCAGCTTGGATCCTAGCGGGAGGGGGGAGCAGTACTTC	CASSLDPSGRGEQYF
TRBV11-3	-	TRBJ2-3	-	TGTGCCAGCAGCTTGAGGAGTGGCACAGATACGCAGTATTTT	CASSLRSGTDTQYF
TRBV7-9	-	TRBJ1-1	-	TGTGCCAGCAGCTTTGGAAGACTGAACACTGAAGCTTTCTTT	CASSFGRLNTEAFF
TRBV28	-	TRBJ2-7	-	TGTGCCAGCAGTTATGGCGGAGCCTACGAGCAGTACTTC	CASSYGGAYEQYF
TRBV29-1	TRBD1	TRBJ1-1	-	TGCAGCGTTGGTCCCCGAGGGACAGGGAAGAACACTGAAGCTTTCTTT	CSVGPRGTGKNTEAFF
TRBV6-5	-	TRBJ2-7	-	TGTGCCAGCAGTTACTTTTACGAGCAGTACTTC	CASSYFYEQYF
TRBV10-3	-	TRBJ1-5	once	TGTGCCATCAGTGAGTCCGGGGGTCATCAGCCCCAGCATTTT	CAISESGGHQPQHF
TRBV18	TRBD2	TRBJ2-4	-	TGTGCCAGCTCACCAAACAATCCGGGACTAGAAGACAAAAACATTCAGTACTTC	CASSPNNPGLEDKNIQYF
TRBV7-9	TRBD1	TRBJ2-2	-	TGTGCCAGCAGACCCACTGACAGGGGGGAGTTCACCGGGGAGCTGTTTTTT	CASRPTDRGEFTGELFF
TRBV11-2	-	TRBJ2-5	-	TGTGCCAGCAGCTTACCCGGCCAGGATCGTGGGGTTCCCAAGACCCAGTACTTC	CASSLPGQDRGVPKTQYF
TRBV28	-	TRBJ2-7	-	TGTGCCAGCAGTTTATTAGCACGGACGGTCACCTACGAGCAGTACTTC	CASSLLARTVTYEQYF
TRBV4-2	-	TRBJ1-1	-	TGTGCCAGCAGCCAGCCCCTGGGAACAGACGAAGCTTTCTTT	CASSQPLGTDEAFF
TRBV30	-	TRBJ1-6	-	TGTGCCTGGAGTTTAGTCCCATATAATTCACCCCTCCACTTT	CAWSLVPYNSPLHF
TRBV29-1	-	TRBJ2-7	once	TGCAGCGTACGCGGGACTCCCGGGGGCGAGCAGTACTTC	CSVRGTPGGEQYF
TRBV20-1	-	TRBJ1-2	-	TGCAGTGCTAGTCCCTTTGGTGGCTACACCTTC	CSASPFGGYTF
TRBV7-6	-	TRBJ1-4	-	TGTGCCAGCAGCTCCGACGGTGGACCTAATGAAAAACTGTTTTTT	CASSSDGGPNEKLFF
TRBV28	TRBD1	TRBJ1-2	-	TGTGCCAGCAGTTACTCCGGGACAGACTACTATGGCTACACCTTC	CASSYSGTDYYGYTF
TRBV27	-	TRBJ1-2	-	TGTGCCAGCAGTTTAACCCCTTGGTCGGGTTACACCTTC	CASSLTPWSGYTF
TRBV29-1	-	TRBJ2-1	once	TGCAGCGGGTTAGGGGCCAGCTCCTACAATGAGCAGTTCTTC	CSGLGASSYNEQFF
TRBV4-1	TRBD2	TRBJ2-1	-	TGCGCCAGCAGCCACGCAGCGGGAGGGCCCTACAATGAGCAGTTCTTC	CASSHAAGGPYNEQFF
TRBV5-1	-	TRBJ1-4	-	TGCGCCAGCAGCTCGATATCGACGAGCATCGGTGAAAAACTGTTTTTT	CASSSISTSIGEKLFF
TRBV7-5	-	TRBJ2-7	-	TGTGCCAGAAGCTTAAGGAGCTCCTACGAGCAGTACTTC	CARSLRSSYEQYF
TRBV9	-	TRBJ1-4	-	TGTGCCAGCAGTCGTAGGGTAGGGGCTAATGAAAAACTGTTTTTT	CASSRRVGANEKLFF
TRBV6-5	-	TRBJ1-1	-	TGTGCCAGCACCTTGAATGGGAACACTGAAGCTTTCTTT	CASTLNGNTEAFF
TRBV2	TRBD2	TRBJ2-2	once	TGTGCCAGCAGTGAGAGACTAGCGGTTACCGGGGAGCTGTTTTTT	CASSERLAVTGELFF
TRBV30	-	TRBJ2-3	-	TGTGCCTGGAGTGCGTACCCCTCAGCGGGCACAGATACGCAGTATTTT	CAWSAYPSAGTDTQYF
TRBV7-8	-	TRBJ1-3	-	TGTGCCAGCAGCTTAGTCGGGGCTGGAAACACCATATATTTT	CASSLVGAGNTIYF
TRBV7-6	-	TRBJ1-6	-	TGTGCCAGCAGCTCCCCAATGGGGGGAGATAATTCACCCCTCCACTTT	CASSSPMGGDNSPLHF
TRBV11-2	TRBD1	TRBJ2-7	-	TGTGCCAGCAGCTTAGACGACAGGGGGCCGTGGTACGAGCAGTACTTC	CASSLDDRGPWYEQYF
TRBV28	-	TRBJ1-3	-	TGTGCCAGCAGTTTTCAGGGTTGGAGAAACACCATATATTTT	CASSFQGWRNTIYF
TRBV4-3	-	TRBJ1-1	-	TGCGCCAGCAGCCAAGATCGGGCCGGCCGGAACACTGAAGCTTTCTTT	CASSQDRAGRNTEAFF
TRBV19	TRBD1	TRBJ1-1	-	TGTGCCAGTAGTGTCAGGACAGGGTCCTACACTGAAGCTTTCTTT	CASSVRTGSYTEAFF
TRBV27	-	TRBJ2-7	-	TGTGCCAGCAGTTTACGTAGGGAAGCGGACGAGCAGTACTTC	CASSLRREADEQYF
TRBV2	-	TRBJ2-7	-	TGTGCCAGCAGTGTAGAGTCCCGGGACGAGCAGTACTTC	CASSVESRDEQYF